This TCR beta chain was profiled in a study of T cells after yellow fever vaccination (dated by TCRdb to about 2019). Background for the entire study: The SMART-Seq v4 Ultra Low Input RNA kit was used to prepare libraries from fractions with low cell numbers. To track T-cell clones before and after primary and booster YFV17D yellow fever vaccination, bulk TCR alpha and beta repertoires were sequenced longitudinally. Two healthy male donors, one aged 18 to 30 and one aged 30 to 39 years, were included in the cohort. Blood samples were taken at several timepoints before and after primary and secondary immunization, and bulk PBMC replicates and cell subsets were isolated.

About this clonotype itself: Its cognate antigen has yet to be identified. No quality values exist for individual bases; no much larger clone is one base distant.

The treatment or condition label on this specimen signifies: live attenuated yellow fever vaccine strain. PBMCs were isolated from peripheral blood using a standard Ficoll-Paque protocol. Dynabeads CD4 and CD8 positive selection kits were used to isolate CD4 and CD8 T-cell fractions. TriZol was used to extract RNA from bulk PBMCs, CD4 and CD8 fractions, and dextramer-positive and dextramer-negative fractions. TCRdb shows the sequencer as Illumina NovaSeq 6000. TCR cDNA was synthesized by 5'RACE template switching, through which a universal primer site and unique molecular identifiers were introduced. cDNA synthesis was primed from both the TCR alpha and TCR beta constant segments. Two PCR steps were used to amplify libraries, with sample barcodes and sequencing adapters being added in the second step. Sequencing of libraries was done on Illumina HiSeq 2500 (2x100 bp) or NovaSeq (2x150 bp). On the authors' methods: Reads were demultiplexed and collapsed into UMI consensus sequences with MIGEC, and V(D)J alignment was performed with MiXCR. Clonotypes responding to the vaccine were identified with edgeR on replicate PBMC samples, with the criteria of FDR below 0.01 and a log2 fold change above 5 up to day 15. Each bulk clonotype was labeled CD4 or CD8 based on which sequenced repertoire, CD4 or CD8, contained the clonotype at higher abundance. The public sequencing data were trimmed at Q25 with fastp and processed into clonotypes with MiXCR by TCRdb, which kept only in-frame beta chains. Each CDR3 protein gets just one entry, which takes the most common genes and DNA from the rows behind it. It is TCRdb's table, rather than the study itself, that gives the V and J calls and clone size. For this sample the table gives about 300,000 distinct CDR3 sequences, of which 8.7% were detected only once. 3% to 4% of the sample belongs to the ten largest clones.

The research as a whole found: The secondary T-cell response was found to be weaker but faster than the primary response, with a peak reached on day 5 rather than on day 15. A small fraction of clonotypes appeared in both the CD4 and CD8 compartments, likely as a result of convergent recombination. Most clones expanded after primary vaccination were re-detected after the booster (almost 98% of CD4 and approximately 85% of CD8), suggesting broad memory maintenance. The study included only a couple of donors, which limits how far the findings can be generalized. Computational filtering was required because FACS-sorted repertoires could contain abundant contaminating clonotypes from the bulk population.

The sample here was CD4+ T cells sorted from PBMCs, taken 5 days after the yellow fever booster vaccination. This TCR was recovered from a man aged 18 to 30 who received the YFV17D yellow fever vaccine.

Read as DNA, the sequence is TGCAGCGTTGTCAGGGGCCACTGGGGGACTGAAGCTTTCTTT. Its product reads: CSVVRGHWGTEAFF. The chain is encoded by TRBV29-1 joined to TRBJ1-1, with TRBD1 as a weak D call on 6 bases. V was cut back by 4 bases and J by 5 bases, leaving a gap of 17 bases between them. The CDR3 has 14 amino acids, counting the end cysteine and phenylalanine. Only CDR3 DNA remains: 42 bases, in frame from the first base. The CDR1 and CDR2 encoded by the germline V gene are SQVTM and ANQGSEA.